This TCR beta chain was observed in a study of cytomegalovirus exposure and HLA in healthy donors. V lost 7 bases and J 0 bases, leaving 10 bases between the germline ends. This CDR3 is built from 14 residues. Per the germline V gene, CDR1 is LNHDA and CDR2 is SQIVND (reference sequence). The assay was immunoSEQ multiplex PCR, and TCRdb's table has in-frame clones only and misses some. The sample lists 250,000 to 300,000 clones, approximately 86% occurring once. The sequence came from a woman between 18 and 29 years old in good health and CMV-seronegative. The chain joins TRBV19 to TRBJ2-1; D is perhaps TRBD1 (6 bases). Specimen: PBMCs. CDR3 sequence: CASTPGDSYNEQFF. The CDR3, as DNA: TGTGCCAGTACCCCAGGGGACTCCTACAATGAGCAGTTCTTC.